This T cell receptor beta chain was sequenced in a study of cytotoxic CD8 clonotypes in ibrutinib-treated CLL. As for the study in general: On average, each sample had a few hundred thousand productive templates and tens of thousands of productive rearrangements.

This CDR3 is built from 15 residues. Germline CDR1 is SGHRS and CDR2 is YFSETQ. Trimming removed 1 base from V and 1 base from J, with 11 bases in between. T cells were sequenced at a targeted depth of 1 in 200,000 to 1 in 1 million. The table came from immunoSEQ multiplex PCR; TCRdb's copy has only in-frame clones and leaves some out. The sample lists 150,000 to 250,000 clones, around three quarters seen once, with 13% in the top ten. The origin of this receptor is a human donor with chronic lymphocytic leukemia. Sequencing was performed on PBMCs, taken after 24 months of ibrutinib treatment. The genes are TRBV5-1 and TRBJ1-1; TRBD1 might be the D (5 bases). The CDR3 DNA reads TGCGCCAGCAGCTTGTCGCACAGGTCGAACACTGAAGCTTTCTTT. It translates to CASSLSHRSNTEAFF.